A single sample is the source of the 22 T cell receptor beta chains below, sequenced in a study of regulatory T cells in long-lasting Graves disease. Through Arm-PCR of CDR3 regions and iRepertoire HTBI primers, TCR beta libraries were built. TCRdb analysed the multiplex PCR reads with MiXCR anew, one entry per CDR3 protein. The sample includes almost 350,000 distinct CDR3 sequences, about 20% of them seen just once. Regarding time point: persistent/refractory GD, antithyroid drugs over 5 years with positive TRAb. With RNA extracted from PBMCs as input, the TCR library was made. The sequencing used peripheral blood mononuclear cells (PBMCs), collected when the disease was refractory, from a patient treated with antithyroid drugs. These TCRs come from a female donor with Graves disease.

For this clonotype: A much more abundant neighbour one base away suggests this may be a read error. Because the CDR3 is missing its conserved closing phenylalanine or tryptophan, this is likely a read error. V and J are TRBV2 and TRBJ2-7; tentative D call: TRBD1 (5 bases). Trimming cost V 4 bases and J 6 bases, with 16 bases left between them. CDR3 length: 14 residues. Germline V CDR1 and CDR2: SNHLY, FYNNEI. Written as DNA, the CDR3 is TGTGCCAGCAGTGTAGGGGATAAATGGTCCGAGCAGTACTAC. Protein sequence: CASSVGDKWSEQYY.

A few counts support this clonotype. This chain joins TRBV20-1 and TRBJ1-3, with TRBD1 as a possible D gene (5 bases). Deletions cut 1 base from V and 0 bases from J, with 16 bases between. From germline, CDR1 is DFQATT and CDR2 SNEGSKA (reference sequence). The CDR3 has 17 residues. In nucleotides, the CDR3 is TGCAGTGCTAGAGGGGAGGGGAGCTACGTCTCTGGAAACACCATATATTTT. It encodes CSARGEGSYVSGNTIYF.

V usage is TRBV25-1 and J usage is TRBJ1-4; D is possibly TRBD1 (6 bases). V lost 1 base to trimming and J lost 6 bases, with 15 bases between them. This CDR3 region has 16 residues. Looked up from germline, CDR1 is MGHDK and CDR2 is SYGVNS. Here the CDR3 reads CASSESGGARDEKLFF. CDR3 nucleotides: TGTGCCAGCAGTGAATCGGGGGGGGCAAGAGATGAAAAACTGTTTTTT.

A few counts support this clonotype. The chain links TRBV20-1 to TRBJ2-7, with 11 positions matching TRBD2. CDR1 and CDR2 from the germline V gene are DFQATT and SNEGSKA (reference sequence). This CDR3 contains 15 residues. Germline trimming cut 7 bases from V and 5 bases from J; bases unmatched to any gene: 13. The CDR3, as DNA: TGCAGTGTCCTTGACCTAGCGGGAGGCGGGGACGAGCAGTACTTC. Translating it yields CSVLDLAGGGDEQYF.

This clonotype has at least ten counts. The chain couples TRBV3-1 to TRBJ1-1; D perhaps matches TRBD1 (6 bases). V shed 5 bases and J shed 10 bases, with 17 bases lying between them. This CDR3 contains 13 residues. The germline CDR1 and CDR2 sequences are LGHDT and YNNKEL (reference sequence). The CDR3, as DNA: TGTGCCAGCAGCGACCGGGACACTCCCCGAGCTTTCTTT. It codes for CASSDRDTPRAFF.

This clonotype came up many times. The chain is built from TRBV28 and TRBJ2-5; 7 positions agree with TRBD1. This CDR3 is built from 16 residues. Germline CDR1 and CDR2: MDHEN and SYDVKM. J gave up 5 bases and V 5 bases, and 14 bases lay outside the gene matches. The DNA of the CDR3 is TGTGCCAGCAGTCCGCCAAGACAGGGTGGACGTGAGACCCAGTACTTC. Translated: CASSPPRQGGRETQYF.

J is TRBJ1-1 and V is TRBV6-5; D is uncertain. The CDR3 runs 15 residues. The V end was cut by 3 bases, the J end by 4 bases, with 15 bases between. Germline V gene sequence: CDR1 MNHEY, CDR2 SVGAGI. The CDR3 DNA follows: TGTGCCAGCAGTTATGAGTCGATGGGCCGCACTGAAGCTTTCTTT. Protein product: CASSYESMGRTEAFF.

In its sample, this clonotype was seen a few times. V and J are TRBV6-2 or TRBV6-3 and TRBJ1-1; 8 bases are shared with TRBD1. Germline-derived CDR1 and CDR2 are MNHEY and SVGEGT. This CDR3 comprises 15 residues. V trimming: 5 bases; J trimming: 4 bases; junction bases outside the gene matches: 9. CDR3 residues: CASSGVQGAVTEAFF. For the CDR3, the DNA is TGTGCCAGCAGTGGTGTCCAGGGGGCAGTCACTGAAGCTTTCTTT.

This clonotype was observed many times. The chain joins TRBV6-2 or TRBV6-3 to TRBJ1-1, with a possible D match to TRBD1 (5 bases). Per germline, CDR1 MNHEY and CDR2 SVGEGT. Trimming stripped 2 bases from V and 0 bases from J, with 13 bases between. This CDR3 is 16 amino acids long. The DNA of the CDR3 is TGTGCCAGCAGTTACCATCCGCGACAGCTGAACACTGAAGCTTTCTTT. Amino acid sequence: CASSYHPRQLNTEAFF.

Written as DNA, the CDR3 is TGCGCCAGCGCGCCGGGACAGACCCTTTACGAGCAGTACTTC. It yields the protein CASAPGQTLYEQYF. The chain employs TRBV10-2 and TRBJ2-5; 7 nucleotides agree with TRBD1. Near its end, the DNA agrees better with TRBJ2-7, so the J call may be wrong. The germline V gene has CDR1 WSHSY and CDR2 SAAADI. This CDR3 comprises 14 residues.

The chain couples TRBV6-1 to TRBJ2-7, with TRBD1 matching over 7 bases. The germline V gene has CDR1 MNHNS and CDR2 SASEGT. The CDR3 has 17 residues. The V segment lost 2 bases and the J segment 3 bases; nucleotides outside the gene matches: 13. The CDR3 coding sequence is TGTGCCAGCAGTGAAATTCTGGCGGCAGGGGGTCTCTACGAGCAGTACTTC. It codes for CASSEILAAGGLYEQYF.

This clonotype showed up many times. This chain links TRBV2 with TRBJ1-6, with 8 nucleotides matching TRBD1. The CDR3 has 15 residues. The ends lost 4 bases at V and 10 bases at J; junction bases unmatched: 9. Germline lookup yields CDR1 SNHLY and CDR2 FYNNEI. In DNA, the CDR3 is TGTGCCAGCAGTGCGGACAGGGAGGTTGGATCACCCCTCCACTTT. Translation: CASSADREVGSPLHF. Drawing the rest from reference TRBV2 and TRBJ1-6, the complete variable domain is EPEVTQTPSHQVTQMGQEVILRCVPISNHLYFYWYRQILGQKVEFLVSFYNNEISEKSEIFDDQFSVERPDGSNFTLKIRSTKLEDSAMYFCASSADREVGSPLHFGNGTRLTVT.

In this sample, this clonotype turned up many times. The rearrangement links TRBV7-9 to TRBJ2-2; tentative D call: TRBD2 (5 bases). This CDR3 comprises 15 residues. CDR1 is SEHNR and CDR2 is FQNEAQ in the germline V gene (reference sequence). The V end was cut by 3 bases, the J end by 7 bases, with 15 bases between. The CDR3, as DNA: TGTGCCAGCAGCTTTGGCATAGAGGGTGGCGGGGAGCTGTTTTTT. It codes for CASSFGIEGGGELFF.

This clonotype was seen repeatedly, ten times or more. The CDR3 loop reads CASSPVQTDYGYTF. CDR3 coding DNA: TGTGCCAGCTCACCAGTTCAGACCGACTATGGCTACACCTTC. J is TRBJ1-2 and V is TRBV18; D gene uncertain. The CDR3 spans 14 residues. V lost 2 bases to trimming and J lost 3 bases, with 10 bases between them. Germline CDR1 KGHSH, CDR2 LQKENI.

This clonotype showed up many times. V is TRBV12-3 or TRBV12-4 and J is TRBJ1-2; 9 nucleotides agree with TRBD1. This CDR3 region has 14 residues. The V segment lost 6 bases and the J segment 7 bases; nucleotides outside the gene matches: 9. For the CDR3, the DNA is TGTGCCAGCAGCCCAACCGGGACAGGGACTGGCTACACCTTC. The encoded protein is CASSPTGTGTGYTF.

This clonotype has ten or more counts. The CDR3 protein is CASSAGVAQHF. CDR3 bases: TGTGCCAGCAGTGCTGGGGTGGCCCAGCATTTT. The chain uses TRBV2 and TRBJ1-5; D remains unclear. The V and J ends lost 4 bases and 11 bases respectively, with 9 bases between them. The CDR3 contains 11 residues. Germline CDR1 is SNHLY and CDR2 is FYNNEI.

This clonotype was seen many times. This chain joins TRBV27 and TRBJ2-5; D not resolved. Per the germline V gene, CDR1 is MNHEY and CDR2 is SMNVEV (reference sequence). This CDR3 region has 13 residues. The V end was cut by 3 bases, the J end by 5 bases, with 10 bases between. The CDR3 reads CASSFSTGETQYF. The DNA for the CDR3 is TGTGCCAGCAGTTTTTCTACCGGGGAGACCCAGTACTTC.

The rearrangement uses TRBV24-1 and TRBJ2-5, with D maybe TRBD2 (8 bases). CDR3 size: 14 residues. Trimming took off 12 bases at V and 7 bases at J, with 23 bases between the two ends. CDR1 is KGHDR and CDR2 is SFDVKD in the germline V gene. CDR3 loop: CAAGRGGGRGTQYF. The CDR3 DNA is TGTGCCGCCGGGAGGGGAGGGGGCCGAGGGACCCAGTACTTC.

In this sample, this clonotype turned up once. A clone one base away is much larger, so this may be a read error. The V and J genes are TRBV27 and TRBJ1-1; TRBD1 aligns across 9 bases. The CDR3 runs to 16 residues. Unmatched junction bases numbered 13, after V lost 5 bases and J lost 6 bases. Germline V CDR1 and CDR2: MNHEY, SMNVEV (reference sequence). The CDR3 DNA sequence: TGTGCCAGCAGTGATTCTAACAGGGGGCTGTTCGCTGAAGCTTTCTTT. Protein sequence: CASSDSNRGLFAEAFF.

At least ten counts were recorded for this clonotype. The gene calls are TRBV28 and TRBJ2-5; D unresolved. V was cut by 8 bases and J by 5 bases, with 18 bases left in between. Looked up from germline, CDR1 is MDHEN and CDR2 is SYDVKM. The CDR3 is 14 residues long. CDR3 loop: CASQPPLPLETQYF. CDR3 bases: TGTGCCAGCCAACCACCCCTTCCTCTCGAGACCCAGTACTTC.

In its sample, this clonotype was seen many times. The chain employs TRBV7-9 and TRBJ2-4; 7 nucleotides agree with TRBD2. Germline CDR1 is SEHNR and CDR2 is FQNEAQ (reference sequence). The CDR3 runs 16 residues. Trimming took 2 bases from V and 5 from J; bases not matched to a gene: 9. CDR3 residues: CASSLSLPGRQNIQYF. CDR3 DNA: TGTGCCAGCAGCTTATCCCTACCCGGGAGGCAAAACATTCAGTACTTC.

The DNA for the CDR3 is TGTGCCAGCAGCGGACAGGGATTAAGCAATCAGCCCCAGCATTTT. Translation: CASSGQGLSNQPQHF. The V call is TRBV6-1, the J call TRBJ1-5; 8 nucleotides align to TRBD1. Looked up from germline, CDR1 is MNHNS and CDR2 is SASEGT. The CDR3 totals 15 residues. The J segment lost 1 base and the V segment lost 6 bases, leaving 5 bases of the junction unmatched.